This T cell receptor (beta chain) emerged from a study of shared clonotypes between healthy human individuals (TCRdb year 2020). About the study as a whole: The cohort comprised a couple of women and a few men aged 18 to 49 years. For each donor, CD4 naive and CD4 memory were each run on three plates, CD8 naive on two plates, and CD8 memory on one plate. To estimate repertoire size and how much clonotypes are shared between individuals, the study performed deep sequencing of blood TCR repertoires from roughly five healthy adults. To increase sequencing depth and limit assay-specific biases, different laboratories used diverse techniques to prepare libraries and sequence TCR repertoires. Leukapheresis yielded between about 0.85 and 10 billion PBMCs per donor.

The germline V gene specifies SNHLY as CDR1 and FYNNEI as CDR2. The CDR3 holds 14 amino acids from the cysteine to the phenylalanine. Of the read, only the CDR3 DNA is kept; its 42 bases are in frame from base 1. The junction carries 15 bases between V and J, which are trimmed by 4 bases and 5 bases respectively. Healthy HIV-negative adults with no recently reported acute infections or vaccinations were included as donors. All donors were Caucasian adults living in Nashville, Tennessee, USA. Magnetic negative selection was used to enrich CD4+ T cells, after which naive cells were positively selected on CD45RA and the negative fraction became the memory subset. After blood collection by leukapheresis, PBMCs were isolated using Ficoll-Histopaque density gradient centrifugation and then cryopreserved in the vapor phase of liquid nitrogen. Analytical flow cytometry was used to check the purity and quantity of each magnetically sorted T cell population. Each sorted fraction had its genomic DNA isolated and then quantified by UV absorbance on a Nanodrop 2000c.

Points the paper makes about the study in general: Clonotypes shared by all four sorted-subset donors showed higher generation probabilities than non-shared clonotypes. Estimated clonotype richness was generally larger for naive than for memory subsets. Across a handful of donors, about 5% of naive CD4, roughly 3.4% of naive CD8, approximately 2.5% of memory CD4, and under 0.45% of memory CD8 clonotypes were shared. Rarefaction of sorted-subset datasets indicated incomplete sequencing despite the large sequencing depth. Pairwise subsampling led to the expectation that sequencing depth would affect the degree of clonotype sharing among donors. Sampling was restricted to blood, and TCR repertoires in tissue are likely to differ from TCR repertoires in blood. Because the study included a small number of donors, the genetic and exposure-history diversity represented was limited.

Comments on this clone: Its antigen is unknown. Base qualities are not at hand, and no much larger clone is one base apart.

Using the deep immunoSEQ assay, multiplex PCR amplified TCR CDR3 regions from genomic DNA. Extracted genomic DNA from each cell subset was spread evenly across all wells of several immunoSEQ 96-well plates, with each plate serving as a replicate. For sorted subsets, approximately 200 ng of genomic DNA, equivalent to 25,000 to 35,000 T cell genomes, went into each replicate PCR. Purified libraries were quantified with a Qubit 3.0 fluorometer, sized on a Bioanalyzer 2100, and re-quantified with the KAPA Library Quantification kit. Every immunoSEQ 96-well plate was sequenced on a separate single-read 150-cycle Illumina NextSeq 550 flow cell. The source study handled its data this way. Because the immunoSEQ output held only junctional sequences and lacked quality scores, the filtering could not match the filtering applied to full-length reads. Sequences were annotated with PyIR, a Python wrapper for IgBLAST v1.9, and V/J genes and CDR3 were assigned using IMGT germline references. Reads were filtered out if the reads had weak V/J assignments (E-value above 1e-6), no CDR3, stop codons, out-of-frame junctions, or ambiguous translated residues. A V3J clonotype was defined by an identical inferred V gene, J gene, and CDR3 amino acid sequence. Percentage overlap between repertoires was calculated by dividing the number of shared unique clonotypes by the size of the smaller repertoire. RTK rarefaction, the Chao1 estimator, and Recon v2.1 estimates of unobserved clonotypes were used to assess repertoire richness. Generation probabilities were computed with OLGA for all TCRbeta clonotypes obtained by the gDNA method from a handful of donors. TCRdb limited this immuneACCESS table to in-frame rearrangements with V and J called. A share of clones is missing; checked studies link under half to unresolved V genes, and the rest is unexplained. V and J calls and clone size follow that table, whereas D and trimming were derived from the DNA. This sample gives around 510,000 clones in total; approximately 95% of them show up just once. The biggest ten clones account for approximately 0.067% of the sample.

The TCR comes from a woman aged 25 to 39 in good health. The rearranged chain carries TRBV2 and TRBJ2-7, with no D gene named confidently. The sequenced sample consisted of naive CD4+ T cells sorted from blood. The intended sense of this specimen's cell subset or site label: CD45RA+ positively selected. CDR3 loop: CASSGARGFHEQYF. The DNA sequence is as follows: TGTGCCAGCAGTGGAGCCCGAGGTTTCCACGAGCAGTACTTC.